This entry features one T cell receptor beta chain sequence. The authors' processing: For nucleated cells, counts were estimated from reference gene primer amplification. The protocol was immunoSEQ multiplex PCR, while the TCRdb copy is restricted to in-frame clones and leaves out a portion. V and J calls and clone size are given by that table; D and trimming were obtained from the DNA. Of about 130,000 clones in the sample, roughly 84% were seen once. The sample originates from a study of blood T cell repertoires in COVID-19. Study at large: From the United States, Italy and Spain came samples of acute and convalescent COVID-19.

This CDR3 has 14 amino acids. V gave up 5 bases and J gave up 1 base; unmatched junction bases: 3. The germline V gene encodes CDR1 LNHDA and CDR2 SQIVND (reference sequence). The clonotype originates from a woman in her 30s who had recovered from COVID-19. The chain links TRBV19 to TRBJ2-7; 9 nucleotides match TRBD2. Sequenced: peripheral blood. CDR3: CASSRTSASYEQYF. Here the CDR3 DNA reads TGTGCCAGTAGTCGGACTAGCGCGTCCTACGAGCAGTACTTC.